Sequencing of this TCR beta chain was carried out in a study of blood T cell repertoires in COVID-19. The assay was immunoSEQ multiplex PCR, and TCRdb's table has in-frame clones only and misses some. Of hundreds of thousands of clones in the sample, about 88% are singletons; the top ten hold 1.4% to 1.5%. In the 2 weeks before study entry, exposed participants met a COVID-19 case, which was PCR-confirmed or clinician-diagnosed. The germline V gene has CDR1 MNHNS and CDR2 SASEGT. V was cut by 1 base and J by 1 base, with 8 bases left in between. This CDR3 spans 14 amino acids. The source material was PBMCs or T cells enriched from blood (not recorded which). This sequence originates from a woman between 18 and 29 years old who had been exposed to COVID-19. This chain joins TRBV6-1 and TRBJ2-7; D call uncertain. The CDR3 loop is CASSEGTASYEQYF. CDR3 coding DNA: TGTGCCAGCAGTGAAGGTACAGCTTCCTACGAGCAGTACTTC.